These T cell receptor beta chains were read from a single sample in a study of OX40 agonist ivuxolimab in advanced cancers. The table came from immunoSEQ multiplex PCR; TCRdb's copy has only in-frame clones and leaves some out. The table has around 50,000 clones, roughly 88% seen once. Material: CD4+ or CD8+ T cells sorted from blood, obtained in a trial of the OX40 agonist ivuxolimab. All receptors derive from an adult with an advanced solid tumor such as melanoma, head and neck, liver or kidney cancer. CDR3s include the opening cysteine and the closing phenylalanine or tryptophan. D genes are given only for firm matches. The listing skips clone size in some rows; elsewhere it reads once, few, many or a size class.

clone size	J gene	V gene	D gene	CDR3 protein	CDR3 DNA
-	TRBJ1-1	TRBV18	-	CASSPSTMNTEAFF	TGTGCCAGCTCACCTAGTACCATGAACACTGAAGCTTTCTTT
-	TRBJ2-5	TRBV6-6	TRBD1	CASSYLGTEETQYF	TGTGCCAGCAGTTACTTGGGGACAGAAGAGACCCAGTACTTC
-	TRBJ2-7	TRBV11-1	TRBD2	CASSFLAGASEQYF	TGTGCCAGCAGCTTTCTAGCGGGAGCCTCCGAGCAGTACTTC
-	TRBJ2-5	TRBV5-1	-	CASSRSSSETQYF	TGCGCCAGCAGCCGTTCTAGTTCGGAGACCCAGTACTTC
-	TRBJ2-7	TRBV5-1	TRBD2	CASSSRTSGRDEQYF	TGCGCCAGCAGCTCAAGGACTAGCGGGAGGGATGAGCAGTACTTC
-	TRBJ2-2	TRBV4-1	-	CASSLGLHTGELFF	TGCGCCAGCAGCCTGGGACTGCACACCGGGGAGCTGTTTTTT
-	TRBJ2-7	TRBV7-8	-	CASSLGGAGEYEQYF	TGTGCCAGCAGCTTAGGGGGGGCGGGAGAGTACGAGCAGTACTTC
-	TRBJ2-5	TRBV5-1	-	CASSERETQYF	TGCGCCAGCAGCGAGCGAGAGACCCAGTACTTC
-	TRBJ2-1	TRBV11-3	-	CASTPGDYNEQFF	TGTGCCAGCACCCCGGGAGATTACAATGAGCAGTTCTTC
-	TRBJ2-5	TRBV7-9	-	CASSTASTGTQETQYF	TGTGCCAGCAGCACAGCCTCGACAGGAACTCAAGAGACCCAGTACTTC
-	TRBJ1-1	TRBV30	TRBD1	CAWSVLTGAPGTDTEAFF	TGTGCCTGGAGTGTACTAACAGGGGCCCCCGGGACGGACACTGAAGCTTTCTTT
-	TRBJ2-7	TRBV11-2	TRBD1	CASQGAYEQYF	TGTGCCAGCCAGGGGGCGTACGAGCAGTACTTC
-	TRBJ2-7	TRBV7-9	TRBD1	CASSADRGRFYEQYF	TGTGCCAGCAGCGCCGACAGGGGTCGCTTCTACGAGCAGTACTTC
-	TRBJ2-7	TRBV5-4	-	CASSFQGGYEQYF	TGTGCCAGCAGCTTCCAGGGGGGCTACGAGCAGTACTTC
-	TRBJ2-1	TRBV27	-	CASSQTGLESYNEQFF	TGTGCCAGCAGTCAAACAGGGTTGGAGTCCTACAATGAGCAGTTCTTC
once	TRBJ1-2	TRBV28	-	CASSLRVQGYTF	TGTGCCAGCAGTTTAAGGGTACAAGGCTACACCTTC
-	TRBJ2-7	TRBV6-6	-	CASGEGNYEQYF	TGTGCCAGCGGAGAAGGGAACTACGAGCAGTACTTC
-	TRBJ2-2	TRBV15	TRBD2	CATSRAPGLEAGELFF	TGTGCCACCAGCAGAGCCCCGGGACTAGAGGCCGGGGAGCTGTTTTTT
-	TRBJ2-1	TRBV11-2	TRBD2	CASSLWTSGGTGGYNEQFF	TGTGCCAGCAGCCTCTGGACTAGCGGGGGGACCGGCGGGTACAATGAGCAGTTCTTC
-	TRBJ1-1	TRBV5-1	-	CASSLLRNTEAFF	TGCGCCAGCAGCTTGCTCAGGAACACTGAAGCTTTCTTT
-	TRBJ2-5	TRBV4-1	TRBD1	CASSQEGDRYQETQYF	TGCGCCAGCAGCCAAGAGGGGGACAGGTACCAAGAGACCCAGTACTTC
-	TRBJ2-1	TRBV15	-	CATSRDRQTYNEQFF	TGTGCCACCAGCAGAGATAGGCAGACTTACAATGAGCAGTTCTTC
-	TRBJ2-1	TRBV6-6	-	CASSYSSDYYNEQFF	TGTGCCAGCAGTTACTCCTCGGACTACTACAATGAGCAGTTCTTC
-	TRBJ2-1	TRBV5-1	-	CASRYTQAAEQFF	TGCGCCAGCAGATATACACAGGCGGCTGAGCAGTTCTTC
-	TRBJ1-3	TRBV15	-	CATSRVEPGRQPGNTIYF	TGTGCCACCAGCAGAGTAGAACCCGGACGCCAGCCTGGAAACACCATATATTTT
-	TRBJ2-1	TRBV28	-	CASSLEPPYNEQFF	TGTGCCAGCAGTCTGGAACCGCCCTACAATGAGCAGTTCTTC
-	TRBJ2-1	TRBV7-3	TRBD2	CASSLRRAGLASEQFF	TGTGCCAGCAGCTTACGGAGAGCCGGACTAGCGAGTGAGCAGTTCTTC
-	TRBJ1-6	TRBV6-5	-	CASKESSYNSPLHF	TGTGCCAGTAAGGAGAGCTCCTATAATTCACCCCTCCACTTT
-	TRBJ2-3	TRBV5-4	-	CASSSDSVQSTDTQYF	TGTGCCAGCAGCTCCGATTCTGTGCAGAGCACAGATACGCAGTATTTT
-	TRBJ2-7	TRBV19	-	CASGQLYEQYF	TGTGCCAGTGGGCAGCTCTACGAGCAGTACTTC
-	TRBJ1-1	TRBV16	-	CASSRRQENTEAFF	TGTGCCAGCAGCCGCCGACAGGAGAACACTGAAGCTTTCTTT
-	TRBJ2-5	TRBV7-9	-	CASSFLGETQYF	TGTGCCAGCAGCTTCTTGGGGGAGACCCAGTACTTC
few	TRBJ2-3	TRBV6-1	TRBD2	CASSVASGSLTDTQYF	TGTGCCAGCAGTGTGGCTAGCGGGAGTCTCACAGATACGCAGTATTTT
-	TRBJ2-2	TRBV28	-	CASSQRGGNTGELFF	TGTGCCAGCAGCCAAAGGGGAGGGAACACCGGGGAGCTGTTTTTT
once	TRBJ2-2	TRBV9	-	CASSVFGGRSGELFF	TGTGCCAGCAGCGTTTTCGGAGGGCGGTCCGGGGAGCTGTTTTTT
-	TRBJ2-7	TRBV15	-	CATSRDFSGVEQYF	TGTGCCACCAGCAGAGATTTTTCGGGAGTCGAGCAGTACTTC
-	TRBJ2-7	TRBV29-1	TRBD1	CSVGTGGAYHEQYF	TGCAGCGTTGGGACAGGGGGCGCCTACCACGAGCAGTACTTC
-	TRBJ2-5	TRBV13	-	CASSPPRGVRETQYF	TGTGCCAGCAGCCCACCCAGGGGTGTACGAGAGACCCAGTACTTC
-	TRBJ2-5	TRBV5-6	-	CASSPGLGTSYF	TGTGCCAGCAGCCCAGGCCTGGGGACCTCGTACTTC
few	TRBJ2-6	TRBV5-1	-	CASSPEGDSGANVLTF	TGCGCCAGCAGCCCTGAGGGGGACTCTGGGGCCAACGTCCTGACTTTC
-	TRBJ2-7	TRBV19	TRBD2	CASRSEASGTSEQYF	TGTGCCAGCAGATCGGAGGCTAGCGGGACCTCCGAGCAGTACTTC
-	TRBJ1-1	TRBV9	-	CASSVVGSSEAFF	TGTGCCAGCAGCGTAGTGGGCAGCTCTGAAGCTTTCTTT
-	TRBJ1-1	TRBV5-8	-	CASSGGALLNTEAFF	TGTGCCAGCAGCGGGGGGGCGCTTCTGAACACTGAAGCTTTCTTT
-	TRBJ1-1	TRBV11-2	-	CASSLSGNTEAFF	TGTGCCAGCAGCTTATCCGGGAACACTGAAGCTTTCTTT
-	TRBJ2-3	TRBV10-1	-	CASSESPAWGTDTQYF	TGCGCCAGCAGTGAGTCGCCGGCCTGGGGCACAGATACGCAGTATTTT
-	TRBJ1-2	TRBV5-1	-	CASSLVFTLGTDKYGYTF	TGCGCCAGCAGCTTGGTTTTCACACTCGGGACGGATAAATATGGCTACACCTTC
-	TRBJ1-1	TRBV5-1	-	CASSFSGHPEAFF	TGCGCCAGCAGCTTTTCGGGGCACCCTGAAGCTTTCTTT
-	TRBJ1-1	TRBV6-6	-	CASRAPQDNTEAFF	TGTGCCAGCAGAGCTCCACAGGACAACACTGAAGCTTTCTTT
-	TRBJ2-3	TRBV29-1	-	CSVEGLSTDTQYF	TGCAGCGTTGAAGGGCTAAGCACAGATACGCAGTATTTT
once	TRBJ1-5	TRBV9	-	CASSVGQAEGPQHF	TGTGCCAGCAGCGTCGGCCAGGCCGAGGGGCCCCAGCATTTT
once	TRBJ1-1	TRBV19	-	CASSILASNTEAFF	TGTGCCAGTAGTATTTTGGCATCGAACACTGAAGCTTTCTTT
-	TRBJ1-4	TRBV5-5	-	CASSLGQMPNEKLFF	TGTGCCAGCAGCTTGGGGCAGATGCCTAATGAAAAACTGTTTTTT
-	TRBJ2-7	TRBV11-2	-	CASSFGRASYEQYF	TGTGCCAGCAGCTTTGGGCGGGCCTCCTACGAGCAGTACTTC
-	TRBJ1-1	TRBV9	-	CASSVEVGGTEAFF	TGTGCCAGCAGCGTAGAGGTAGGGGGGACTGAAGCTTTCTTT
-	TRBJ2-7	TRBV7-2	-	CASSPQLATYEQYF	TGTGCCAGCAGCCCCCAGCTCGCCACCTACGAGCAGTACTTC
-	TRBJ1-3	TRBV23-1	-	CASSHQNGQDGAGNTIYF	TGCGCCAGCAGTCACCAAAATGGGCAGGACGGCGCTGGAAACACCATATATTTT
-	TRBJ1-1	TRBV7-2	-	CASSHRGQNTEAFF	TGTGCCAGCAGTCACCGCGGGCAGAACACTGAAGCTTTCTTT